What follows are 11 T cell receptor beta chains derived from one specimen sequenced in a study of Graves' ophthalmopathy and Graves' hyperthyroidism. From RNA, the CDR3 regions of TCR beta chains were amplified and sequenced. RT-PCR in the first round used HTBI primers; a second-round multiplex PCR followed. TCRdb re-called the multiplex PCR reads through MiXCR, storing one row per CDR3 protein. The table lists roughly 600,000 distinct CDR3 sequences, under 45% of them singletons. Sequenced input: peripheral blood or thyroid tissue (not recorded which). These receptors all come from an adult man with Graves' hyperthyroidism.

This chain connects TRBV7-9 to TRBJ2-7; D is unclear. Germline V gene lookup returns CDR1 SEHNR and CDR2 FQNEAQ (reference sequence). This CDR3 region has 17 residues. The ends were cut back, 5 bases at V and 7 bases at J, with 27 bases in the middle. Written as DNA, the CDR3 is TGTGCCAGCAGCCAAGATCCGGGTTTGACATTTCTTTGGGAGCAGTACTTC. Its translation is CASSQDPGLTFLWEQYF. Combining the CDR3 with reference TRBV7-9 and TRBJ2-7 gives the whole variable domain DTGVSQNPRHKITKRGQNVTFRCDPISEHNRLYWYRQTLGQGPEFLTYFQNEAQLEKSRLLSDRFSAERPKGSFSTLEIQRTEQGDSAMYLCASSQDPGLTFLWEQYFGPGTRLTVT.

This clonotype was seen a few times. The chain is built from TRBV28 and TRBJ1-2; maybe TRBD1 (6 bases). V lost 5 bases and J lost 2, with 18 bases in between. The CDR3 runs to 16 residues. CDR1 and CDR2 from the germline V gene are MDHEN and SYDVKM. CDR3 in DNA: TGTGCCAGCAGTCGAGACCCTGGACAGAACAACTATGGCTACACCTTC. It yields the protein CASSRDPGQNNYGYTF.

This clonotype occurred many times. This sequence joins TRBV19 and TRBJ1-2; TRBD1 is a possible D gene (5 bases). This CDR3 has 16 residues. Looked up from germline, CDR1 is LNHDA and CDR2 is SQIVND (reference sequence). V was cut by 9 bases and J by 3 bases, with 23 bases left in between. The CDR3 is CASPRGGEQWDYGYTF. The CDR3 nucleotides read TGTGCCAGCCCGAGGGGCGGGGAACAATGGGACTATGGCTACACCTTC.

This clonotype has a count of ten or more. The chain combines TRBV7-2 with TRBJ2-2; no firm D call. Germline V gene data show CDR1 as SGHTA and CDR2 as FQGNSA. V shed 5 bases and J shed 5 bases, with 12 bases lying between them. This CDR3 contains 14 residues. The CDR3 protein is CASSHGRPTGELFF. CDR3 coding DNA: TGTGCCAGCAGCCATGGACGGCCTACCGGGGAGCTGTTTTTT.

This clonotype has just a few counts. This chain joins TRBV7-2 and TRBJ2-7; 9 bases agree with TRBD2. Judging by the DNA end, TRBJ2-1 fits better; the J call may be wrong. This CDR3 comprises 12 residues. Germline V CDR1 and CDR2: SGHTA, FQGNSA. The CDR3 protein is CASSSLAGEQFF. The DNA of the CDR3 is TGTGCCAGCAGCTCACTAGCGGGCGAGCAGTTCTTC.

This clonotype was recorded a few times. This chain joins TRBV27 and TRBJ2-7; D gene ambiguous. V gave up 4 bases and J gave up 4 bases, with 17 bases separating them. CDR1 MNHEY and CDR2 SMNVEV come from the germline V gene (reference sequence). The CDR3 spans 15 residues. CDR3 bases: TGTGCCAGCAGTTCAAGCGCGTGGGCAGCATACGAGCAGTACTTC. This translates into CASSSSAWAAYEQYF.

This clonotype appeared many times. The rearrangement joins TRBV14 to TRBJ1-4; no definite D call. The ends were cut back, 1 base at V and 6 bases at J, with 15 bases in the middle. The germline gives CDR1 SGHDN, CDR2 FVKESK. This CDR3 comprises 16 residues. CDR3 nucleotide sequence: TGTGCCAGCAGCCAAGTGGCGTCGACCGCGGATGAAAAACTGTTTTTT. The encoded protein is CASSQVASTADEKLFF.

This sequence joins TRBV20-1 and TRBJ2-7; D is unresolved. The CDR3 totals 13 residues. CDR1 and CDR2 from the germline V gene are DFQATT and SNEGSKA (reference sequence). V was trimmed by 5 bases and J by 2 bases, leaving 13 bases between them. The CDR3 reads CSALPPDPYEQYF. CDR3 in DNA: TGCAGTGCTCTCCCCCCGGATCCCTACGAGCAGTACTTC.

The V and J genes are TRBV7-9 and TRBJ2-7; possibly TRBD2 for D (5 bases). The ends were cut back, 5 bases at V and 2 bases at J, with 10 bases in the middle. This CDR3 is built from 13 residues. The germline gives CDR1 SEHNR, CDR2 FQNEAQ (reference sequence). CDR3 sequence: CASSPYGAYEQYF. CDR3 bases: TGTGCCAGCAGCCCCTACGGGGCCTACGAGCAGTACTTC.

A word on this clonotype: A much larger clone differs by one base, so this may be a read error. V usage is TRBV27 and J usage is TRBJ1-2, with D unclear. Trimming removed 6 bases from V and 0 bases from J, with 8 bases in between. The CDR3 has 13 amino acids. Germline CDR1 and CDR2: MNHEY and SMNVEV (reference sequence). For the CDR3, the DNA is TGTGCCAGCAGACTGGCAGCTAACTATGGCTACACCTTC. Its protein product is CASRLAANYGYTF.

The table lists this clonotype with a few counts. This chain uses TRBV19 with TRBJ1-3, with TRBD1 identical over 8 bases. Trimming took 5 bases from V and 2 from J; bases not matched to a gene: 5. Germline values: CDR1 LNHDA, CDR2 SQIVND (reference sequence). The CDR3 loop spans 15 amino acids. The CDR3 sequence: CASSPVQGAGNTIYF. In nucleotides, the CDR3 is TGTGCCAGTAGTCCCGTACAGGGGGCTGGAAACACCATATATTTT.